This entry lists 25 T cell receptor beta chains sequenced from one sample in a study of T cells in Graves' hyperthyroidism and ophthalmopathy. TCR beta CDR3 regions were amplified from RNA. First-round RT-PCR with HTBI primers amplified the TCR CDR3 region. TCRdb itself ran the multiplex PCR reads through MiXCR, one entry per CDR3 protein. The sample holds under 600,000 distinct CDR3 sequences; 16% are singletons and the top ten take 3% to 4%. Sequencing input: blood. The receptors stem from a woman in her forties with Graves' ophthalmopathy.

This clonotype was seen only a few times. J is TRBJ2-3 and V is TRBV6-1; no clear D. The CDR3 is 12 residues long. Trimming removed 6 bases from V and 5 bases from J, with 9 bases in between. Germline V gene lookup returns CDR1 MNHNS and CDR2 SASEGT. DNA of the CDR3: TGTGCCAGCAGCAAATTGGGAGATACGCAGTATTTT. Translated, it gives CASSKLGDTQYF.

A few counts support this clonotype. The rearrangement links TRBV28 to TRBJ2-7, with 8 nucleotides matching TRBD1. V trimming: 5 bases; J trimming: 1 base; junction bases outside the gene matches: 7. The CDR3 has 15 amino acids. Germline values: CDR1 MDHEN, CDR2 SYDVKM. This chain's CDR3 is CASSPQDRASYEQYF. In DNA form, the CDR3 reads TGTGCCAGCAGTCCACAGGACAGGGCTTCCTACGAGCAGTACTTC.

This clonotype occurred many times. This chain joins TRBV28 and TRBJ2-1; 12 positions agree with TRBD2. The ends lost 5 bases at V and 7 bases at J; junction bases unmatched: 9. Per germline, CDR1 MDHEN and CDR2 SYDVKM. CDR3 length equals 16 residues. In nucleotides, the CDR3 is TGTGCCAGCAGTCCCCCGACTAGCGGGAGATATAATGAGCAGTTCTTC. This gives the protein CASSPPTSGRYNEQFF.

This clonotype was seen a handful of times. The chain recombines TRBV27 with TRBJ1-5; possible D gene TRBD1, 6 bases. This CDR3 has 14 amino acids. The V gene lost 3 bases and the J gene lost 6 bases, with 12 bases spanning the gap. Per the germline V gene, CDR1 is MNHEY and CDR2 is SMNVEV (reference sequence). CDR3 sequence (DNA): TGTGCCAGCAGTTTGGCAGGGGAGAGTCAGCCCCAGCATTTT. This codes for CASSLAGESQPQHF.

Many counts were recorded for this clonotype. The CDR3 DNA is TGCGCCAGCAGCCAGGGGCACGGGGCAGATACGCAGTATTTT. Amino acids: CASSQGHGADTQYF. The chain has TRBV4-1 and TRBJ2-3, with D possibly being TRBD1 or TRBD2 (5 bases each). The CDR3 runs to 14 residues. V was pared by 3 bases and J by 4 bases, with 11 bases between. The germline gives CDR1 MGHRA, CDR2 YSYEKL.

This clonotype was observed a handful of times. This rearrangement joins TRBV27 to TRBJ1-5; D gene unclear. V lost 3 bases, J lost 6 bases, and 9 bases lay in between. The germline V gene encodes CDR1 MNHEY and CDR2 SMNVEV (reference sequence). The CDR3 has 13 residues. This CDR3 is CASSFSGFQPQHF. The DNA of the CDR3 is TGTGCCAGCAGTTTCTCGGGCTTTCAGCCCCAGCATTTT.

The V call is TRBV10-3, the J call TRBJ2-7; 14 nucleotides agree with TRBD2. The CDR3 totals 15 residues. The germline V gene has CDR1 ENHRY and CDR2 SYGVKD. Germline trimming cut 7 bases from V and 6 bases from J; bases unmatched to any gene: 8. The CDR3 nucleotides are TGTGCCATCAAACCGGGACTAGCGGGAGTAAGCGAGCAGTACTTC. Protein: CAIKPGLAGVSEQYF.

In nucleotides, the CDR3 is TGTGCCAGCAGCCCCTCCGCGGGACAGGTGAACACCGGGGAGCTGTTTTTT. It yields the protein CASSPSAGQVNTGELFF. The chain joins TRBV9 to TRBJ2-2; 8 positions match TRBD1. Germline lookup yields CDR1 SGDLS and CDR2 YYNGEE. This CDR3 has 17 amino acids. V lost 4 bases and J lost 1; bases outside the gene matches: 9.

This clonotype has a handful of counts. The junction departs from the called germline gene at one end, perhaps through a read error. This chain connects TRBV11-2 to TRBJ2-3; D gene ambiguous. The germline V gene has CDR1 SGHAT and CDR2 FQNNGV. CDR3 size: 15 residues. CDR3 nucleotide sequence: TGTGCCAGCAGCTTAAGGACGGATAACACAGTTACGCAGTATTTT. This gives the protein CASSLRTDNTVTQYF.

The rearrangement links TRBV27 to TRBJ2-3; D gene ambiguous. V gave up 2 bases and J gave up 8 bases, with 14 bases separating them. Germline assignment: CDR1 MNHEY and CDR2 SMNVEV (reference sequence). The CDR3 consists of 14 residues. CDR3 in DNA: TGTGCCAGCAGTTTAAACCTAATTGTGGGTACGCAGTATTTT. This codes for CASSLNLIVGTQYF.

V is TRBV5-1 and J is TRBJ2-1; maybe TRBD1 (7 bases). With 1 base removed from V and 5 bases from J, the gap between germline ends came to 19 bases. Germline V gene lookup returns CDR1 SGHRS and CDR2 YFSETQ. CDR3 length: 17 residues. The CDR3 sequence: CASSLFGSRDRNNEQFF. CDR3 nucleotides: TGCGCCAGCAGCTTGTTCGGGAGCCGGGACAGAAACAATGAGCAGTTCTTC.

CDR3 in DNA: TGTGCCAGCAGTGATAGCGGGAGGGCCTTCAGTTTTTACGAGCAGTACTTC. As protein: CASSDSGRAFSFYEQYF. The gene calls are TRBV6-1 and TRBJ2-7; TRBD2 agrees at 11 bases. The CDR3 length is 17 residues. V gave up 3 bases and J gave up 4 bases; unmatched junction bases: 11. Germline assignment: CDR1 MNHNS and CDR2 SASEGT.

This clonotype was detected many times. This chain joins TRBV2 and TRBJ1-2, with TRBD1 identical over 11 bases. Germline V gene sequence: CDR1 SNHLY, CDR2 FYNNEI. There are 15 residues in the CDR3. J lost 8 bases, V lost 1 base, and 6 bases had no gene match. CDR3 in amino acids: CASSEGGQGARGYTF. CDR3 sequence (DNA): TGTGCCAGCAGTGAAGGCGGACAGGGGGCGCGAGGCTACACCTTC. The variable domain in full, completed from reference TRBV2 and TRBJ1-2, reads EPEVTQTPSHQVTQMGQEVILRCVPISNHLYFYWYRQILGQKVEFLVSFYNNEISEKSEIFDDQFSVERPDGSNFTLKIRSTKLEDSAMYFCASSEGGQGARGYTFGSGTRLTVV.

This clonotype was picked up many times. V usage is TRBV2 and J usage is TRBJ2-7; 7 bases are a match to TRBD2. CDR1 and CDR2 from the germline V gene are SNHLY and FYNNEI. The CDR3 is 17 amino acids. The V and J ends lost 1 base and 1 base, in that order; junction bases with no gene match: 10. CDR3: CASSEVEAGPLSYEQYF. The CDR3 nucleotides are TGTGCCAGCAGTGAAGTGGAAGCGGGACCTCTATCCTACGAGCAGTACTTC.

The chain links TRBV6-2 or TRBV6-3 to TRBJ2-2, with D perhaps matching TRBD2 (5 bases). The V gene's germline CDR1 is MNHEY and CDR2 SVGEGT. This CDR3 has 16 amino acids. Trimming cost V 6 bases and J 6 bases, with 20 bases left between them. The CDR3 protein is CASRGRRLPEAGELFF. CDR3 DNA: TGTGCCAGCAGGGGCCGGAGACTACCGGAGGCCGGGGAGCTGTTTTTT.

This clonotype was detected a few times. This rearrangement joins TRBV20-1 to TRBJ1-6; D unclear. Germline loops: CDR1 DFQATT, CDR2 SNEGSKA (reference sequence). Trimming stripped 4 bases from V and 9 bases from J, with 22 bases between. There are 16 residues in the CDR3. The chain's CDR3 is CSAIQGQNTIFSPLHF. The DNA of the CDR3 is TGCAGTGCTATCCAAGGGCAGAACACAATATTTTCACCCCTCCACTTT.

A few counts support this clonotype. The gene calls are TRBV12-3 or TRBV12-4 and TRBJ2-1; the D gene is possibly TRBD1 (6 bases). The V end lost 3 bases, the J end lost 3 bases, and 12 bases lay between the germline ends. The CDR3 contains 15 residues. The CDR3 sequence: CASSLDSQLYNEQFF. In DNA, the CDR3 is TGTGCCAGCAGTTTGGACAGTCAACTCTACAATGAGCAGTTCTTC.

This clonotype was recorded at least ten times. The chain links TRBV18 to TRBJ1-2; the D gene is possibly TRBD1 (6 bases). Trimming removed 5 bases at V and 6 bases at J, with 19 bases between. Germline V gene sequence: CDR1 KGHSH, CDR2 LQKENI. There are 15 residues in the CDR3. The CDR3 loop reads CASSTARTGWDGYTF. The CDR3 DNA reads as TGTGCCAGCTCAACGGCCCGTACAGGGTGGGATGGCTACACCTTC.

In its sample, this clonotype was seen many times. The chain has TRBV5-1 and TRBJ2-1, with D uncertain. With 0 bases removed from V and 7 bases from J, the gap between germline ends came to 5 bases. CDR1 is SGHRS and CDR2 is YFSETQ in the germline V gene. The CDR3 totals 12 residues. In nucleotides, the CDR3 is TGCGCCAGCAGCTTGGCCGGGAATGAGCAGTTCTTC. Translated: CASSLAGNEQFF.

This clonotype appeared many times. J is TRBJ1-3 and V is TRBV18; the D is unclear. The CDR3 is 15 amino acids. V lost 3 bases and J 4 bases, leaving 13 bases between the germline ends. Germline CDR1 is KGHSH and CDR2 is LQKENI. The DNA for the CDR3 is TGTGCCAGCTCACCGACGTCGGTTTCGGGAAACACCATATATTTT. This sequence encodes CASSPTSVSGNTIYF.

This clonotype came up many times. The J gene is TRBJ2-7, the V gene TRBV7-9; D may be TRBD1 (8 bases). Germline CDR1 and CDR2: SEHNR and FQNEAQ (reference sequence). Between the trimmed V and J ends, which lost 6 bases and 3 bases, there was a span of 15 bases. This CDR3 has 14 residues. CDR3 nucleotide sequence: TGTGCCAGCAGTGGACAGGGAGGGTTCTACGAGCAGTACTTC. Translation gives CASSGQGGFYEQYF.

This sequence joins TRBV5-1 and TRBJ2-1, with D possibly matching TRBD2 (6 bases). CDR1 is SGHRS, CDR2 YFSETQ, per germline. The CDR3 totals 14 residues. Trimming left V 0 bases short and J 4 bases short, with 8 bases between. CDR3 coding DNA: TGCGCCAGCAGCTTGGCGGACTATTACAATGAGCAGTTCTTC. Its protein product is CASSLADYYNEQFF. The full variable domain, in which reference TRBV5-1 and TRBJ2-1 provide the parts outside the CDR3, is KAGVTQTPRYLIKTRGQQVTLSCSPISGHRSVSWYQQTPGQGLQFLFEYFSETQRNKGNFPGRFSGRQFSNSRSEMNVSTLELGDSALYLCASSLADYYNEQFFGPGTRLTVL.

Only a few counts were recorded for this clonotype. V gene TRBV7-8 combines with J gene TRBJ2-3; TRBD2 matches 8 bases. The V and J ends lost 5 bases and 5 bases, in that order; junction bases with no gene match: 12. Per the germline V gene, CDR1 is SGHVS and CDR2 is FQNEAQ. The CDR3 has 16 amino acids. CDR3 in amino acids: CASSPEAGGAGDTQYF. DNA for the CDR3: TGTGCCAGCAGCCCTGAGGCGGGGGGCGCGGGAGATACGCAGTATTTT.

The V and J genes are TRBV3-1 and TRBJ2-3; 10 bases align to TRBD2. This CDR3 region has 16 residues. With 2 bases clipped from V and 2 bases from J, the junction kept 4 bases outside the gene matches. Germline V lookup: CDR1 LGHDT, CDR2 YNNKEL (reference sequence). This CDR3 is CASSQRTSGLTDTQYF. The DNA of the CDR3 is TGTGCCAGCAGCCAACGGACTAGCGGTCTCACAGATACGCAGTATTTT.

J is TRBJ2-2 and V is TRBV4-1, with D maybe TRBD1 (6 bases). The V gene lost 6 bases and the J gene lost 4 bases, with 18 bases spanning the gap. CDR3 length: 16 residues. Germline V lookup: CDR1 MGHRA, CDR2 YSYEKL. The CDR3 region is CASRTGKPYGTGELFF. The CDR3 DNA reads TGCGCCAGCAGAACAGGGAAACCTTACGGCACCGGGGAGCTGTTTTTT.